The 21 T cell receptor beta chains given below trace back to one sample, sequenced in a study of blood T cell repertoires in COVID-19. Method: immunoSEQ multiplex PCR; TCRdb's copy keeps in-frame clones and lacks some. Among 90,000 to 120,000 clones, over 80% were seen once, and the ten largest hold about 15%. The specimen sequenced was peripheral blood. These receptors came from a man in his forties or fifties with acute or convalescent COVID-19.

Here the CDR3 DNA reads TGCGCCAGCAGCAGCAGGGGAGAAAAACTGTTTTTT. Translating it yields CASSSRGEKLFF. The chain carries TRBV5-1 and TRBJ1-4, with TRBD1 as a possible D gene (6 bases). Germline lookup yields CDR1 SGHRS and CDR2 YFSETQ. The V gene lost 4 bases and the J gene lost 8 bases, with 9 bases spanning the gap. The CDR3 is 12 amino acids.

The CDR3 DNA sequence: TGTGCCAGCAGCTCCGGTAGGTTAGCGGGGCCCTACAATGAGCAGTTCTTC. Its translation: CASSSGRLAGPYNEQFF. The chain joins TRBV11-3 to TRBJ2-1; 8 bases are a match to TRBD2. Germline assignment: CDR1 SGHNT and CDR2 YENEEA. V shed 4 bases and J 2 bases; nucleotides not matched to a gene: 10. The CDR3 totals 17 residues.

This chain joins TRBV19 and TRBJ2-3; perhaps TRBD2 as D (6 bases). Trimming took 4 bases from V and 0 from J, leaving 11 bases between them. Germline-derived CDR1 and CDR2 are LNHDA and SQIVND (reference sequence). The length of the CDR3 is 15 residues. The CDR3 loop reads CASSKGLSSTDTQYF. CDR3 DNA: TGTGCCAGTAGTAAGGGACTGTCTAGCACAGATACGCAGTATTTT.

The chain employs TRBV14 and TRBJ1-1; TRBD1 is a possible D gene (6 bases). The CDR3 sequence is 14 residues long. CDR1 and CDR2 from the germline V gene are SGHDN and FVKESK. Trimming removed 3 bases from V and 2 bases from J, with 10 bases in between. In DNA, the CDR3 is TGTGCCAGCAGCCAGGGACAAAAAAACACTGAAGCTTTCTTT. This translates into CASSQGQKNTEAFF.

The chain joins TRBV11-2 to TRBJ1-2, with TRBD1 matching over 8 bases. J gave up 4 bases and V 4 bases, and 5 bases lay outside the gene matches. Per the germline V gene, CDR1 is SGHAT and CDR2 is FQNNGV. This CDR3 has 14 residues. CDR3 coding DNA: TGTGCCAGCAGCTCGGACAGGGTCGGCTATGGCTACACCTTC. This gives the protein CASSSDRVGYGYTF. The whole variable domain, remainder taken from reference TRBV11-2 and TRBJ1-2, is EAGVAQSPRYKIIEKRQSVAFWCNPISGHATLYWYQQILGQGPKLLIQFQNNGVVDDSQLPKDRFSAERLKGVDSTLKIQPAKLEDSAVYLCASSSDRVGYGYTFGSGTRLTVV.

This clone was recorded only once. The CDR3 DNA reads TGTGCCAGCACCTCCTGGGGGGGGACCTCCTACGAGCAGTACTTC. Its translation: CASTSWGGTSYEQYF. The genes are TRBV7-2 and TRBJ2-7; 7 bases are a match to TRBD2. V trimming: 7 bases; J trimming: 0 bases; junction bases outside the gene matches: 9. Germline lookup yields CDR1 SGHTA and CDR2 FQGNSA. The CDR3 runs 15 residues.

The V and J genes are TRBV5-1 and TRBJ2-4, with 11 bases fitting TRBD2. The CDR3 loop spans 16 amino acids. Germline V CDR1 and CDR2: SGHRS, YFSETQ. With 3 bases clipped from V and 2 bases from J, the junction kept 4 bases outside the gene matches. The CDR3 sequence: CASSSGLAVSKNIQYF. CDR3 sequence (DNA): TGCGCCAGCAGCTCGGGACTAGCGGTTTCCAAAAACATTCAGTACTTC.

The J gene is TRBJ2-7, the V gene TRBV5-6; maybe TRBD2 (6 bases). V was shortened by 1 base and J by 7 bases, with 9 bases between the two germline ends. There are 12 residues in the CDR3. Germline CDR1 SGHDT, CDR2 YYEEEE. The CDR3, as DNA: TGTGCCAGCAGCTTGTTGGCGGGGGAGCAGTACTTC. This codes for CASSLLAGEQYF. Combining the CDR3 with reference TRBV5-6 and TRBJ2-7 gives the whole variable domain DAGVTQSPTHLIKTRGQQVTLRCSPKSGHDTVSWYQQALGQGPQFIFQYYEEEERQRGNFPDRFSGHQFPNYSSELNVNALLLGDSALYLCASSLLAGEQYFGPGTRLTVT.

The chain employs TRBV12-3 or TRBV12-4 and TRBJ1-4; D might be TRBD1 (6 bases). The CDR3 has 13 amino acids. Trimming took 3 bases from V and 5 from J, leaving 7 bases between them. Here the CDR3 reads CASSLGQNEKLFF. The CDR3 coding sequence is TGTGCCAGCAGTTTGGGACAAAATGAAAAACTGTTTTTT.

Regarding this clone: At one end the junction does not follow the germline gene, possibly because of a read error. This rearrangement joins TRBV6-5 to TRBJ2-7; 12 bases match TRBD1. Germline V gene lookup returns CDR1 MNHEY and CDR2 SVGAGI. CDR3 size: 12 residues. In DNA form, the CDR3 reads TGTGCCAGCAGTTACGGGACAGGGGGCCAAATCTTC. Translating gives CASSYGTGGQIF.

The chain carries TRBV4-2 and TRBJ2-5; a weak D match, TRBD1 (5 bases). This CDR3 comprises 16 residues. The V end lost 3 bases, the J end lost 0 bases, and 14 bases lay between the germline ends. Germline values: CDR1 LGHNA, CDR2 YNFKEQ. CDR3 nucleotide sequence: TGTGCCAGCAGCCAGGGCGACAGAAGGTACCAAGAGACCCAGTACTTC. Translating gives CASSQGDRRYQETQYF.

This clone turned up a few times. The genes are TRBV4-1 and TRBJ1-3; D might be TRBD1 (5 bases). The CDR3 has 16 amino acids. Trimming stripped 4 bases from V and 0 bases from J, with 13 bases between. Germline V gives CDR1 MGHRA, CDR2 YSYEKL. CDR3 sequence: CASSPHTGLSGNTIYF. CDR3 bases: TGCGCCAGCAGCCCCCACACAGGTCTCTCTGGAAACACCATATATTTT.

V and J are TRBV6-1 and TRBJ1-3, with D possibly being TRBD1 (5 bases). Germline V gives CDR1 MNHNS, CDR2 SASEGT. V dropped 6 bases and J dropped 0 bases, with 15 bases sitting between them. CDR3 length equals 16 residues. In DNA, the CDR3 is TGTGCCAGCAGGGAAACACCAGGGATCTCTGGAAACACCATATATTTT. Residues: CASRETPGISGNTIYF.

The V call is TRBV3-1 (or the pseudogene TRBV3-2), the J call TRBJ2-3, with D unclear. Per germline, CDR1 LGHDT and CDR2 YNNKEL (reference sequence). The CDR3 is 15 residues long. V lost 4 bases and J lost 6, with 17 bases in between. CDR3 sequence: CASSRNSRASDTQYF. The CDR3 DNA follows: TGTGCCAGCAGCCGTAATAGCCGTGCGAGTGATACGCAGTATTTT.

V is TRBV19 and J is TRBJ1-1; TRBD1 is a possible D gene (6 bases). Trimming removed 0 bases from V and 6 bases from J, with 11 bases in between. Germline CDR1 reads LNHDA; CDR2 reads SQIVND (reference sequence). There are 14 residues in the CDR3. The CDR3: CASSIEGGGAEAFF. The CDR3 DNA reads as TGTGCCAGTAGTATAGAAGGGGGAGGGGCTGAAGCTTTCTTT.

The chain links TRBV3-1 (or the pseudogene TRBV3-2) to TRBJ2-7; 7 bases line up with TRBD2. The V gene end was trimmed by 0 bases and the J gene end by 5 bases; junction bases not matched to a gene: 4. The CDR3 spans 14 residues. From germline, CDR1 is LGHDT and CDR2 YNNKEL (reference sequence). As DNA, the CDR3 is TGTGCCAGCAGCCAAGAAAGCCTAGCGGACGAGCAGTACTTC. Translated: CASSQESLADEQYF.

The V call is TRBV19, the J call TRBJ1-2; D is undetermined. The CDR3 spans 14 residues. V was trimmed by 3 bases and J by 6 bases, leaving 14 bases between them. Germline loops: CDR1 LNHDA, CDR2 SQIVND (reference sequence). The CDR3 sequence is CASSILGGYDGYTF. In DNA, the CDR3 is TGTGCCAGTAGTATCTTGGGAGGTTATGATGGCTACACCTTC.

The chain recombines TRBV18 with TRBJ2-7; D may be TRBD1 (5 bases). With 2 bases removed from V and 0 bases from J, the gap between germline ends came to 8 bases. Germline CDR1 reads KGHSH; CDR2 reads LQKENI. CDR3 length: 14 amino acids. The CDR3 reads CASSPSDTSYEQYF. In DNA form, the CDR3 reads TGTGCCAGCTCACCATCGGACACCTCCTACGAGCAGTACTTC.

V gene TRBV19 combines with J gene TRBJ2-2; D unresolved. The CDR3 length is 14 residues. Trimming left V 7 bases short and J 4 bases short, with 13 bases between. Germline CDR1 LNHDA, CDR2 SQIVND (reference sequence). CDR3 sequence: CASMKQMSTGELFF. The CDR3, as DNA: TGTGCCAGTATGAAACAGATGAGCACCGGGGAGCTGTTTTTT.

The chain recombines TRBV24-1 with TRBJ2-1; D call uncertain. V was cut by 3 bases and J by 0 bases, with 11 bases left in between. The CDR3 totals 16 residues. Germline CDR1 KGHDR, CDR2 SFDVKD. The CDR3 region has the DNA TGTGCCACCAGTGATCCCGGCGGAGCCTCCTACAATGAGCAGTTCTTC. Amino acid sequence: CATSDPGGASYNEQFF.

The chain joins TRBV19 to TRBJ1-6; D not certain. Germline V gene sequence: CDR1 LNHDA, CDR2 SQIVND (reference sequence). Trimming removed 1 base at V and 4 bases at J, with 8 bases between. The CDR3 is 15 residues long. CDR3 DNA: TGTGCCAGTAGTATAGGGCAGGATTATAATTCACCCCTCCACTTT. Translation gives CASSIGQDYNSPLHF.